The T cell receptor (beta chain) under discussion was sequenced for a study of beta chain features in type 1 diabetes. The study's findings and limits: Researchers report that Type 1 diabetes patients had moderately but significantly shorter TCRB CDR3s across all four CD4+ subsets.

Expressed TCRB transcripts were sequenced because the entire RNA isolate underwent reverse transcription. Libraries were prepared by immunoSEQ multiplex PCR; TCRdb keeps only in-frame clonotypes and omits some of them. The sample records about 700,000 clones, 13% being singletons. In this sample, this clone turned up a few times. Its specificity is not known. The CDR3 covers 13 residues. CDR1 is MNHEY and CDR2 is SMNVEV in the germline V gene (reference sequence). V lost 5 bases, J lost 5 bases, and 13 bases lay in between. The sample was naive CD4+ T cells from blood. This clonotype was obtained from a man between 18 and 35 years old with type 1 diabetes. The rearrangement uses TRBV27 and TRBJ2-7; D may be TRBD1 (6 bases). The CDR3 sequence is CASSPQGRNEQYF. The CDR3 region has the DNA TGTGCCAGCAGTCCTCAGGGGCGGAACGAGCAGTACTTC.